This note documents a single TCR beta chain sequence. Germline assignment: CDR1 SGDLS and CDR2 YYNGEE. The CDR3 has 16 amino acids. With V trimmed by 3 bases and J by 5 bases, 12 bases remained unmatched. This specimen comes from a study of T cell changes during pregnancy in multiple sclerosis. TCRdb's copy holds only in-frame clones and misses some; the assay was immunoSEQ multiplex PCR. The sample consists of 65,000 to 75,000 clones, more than 75% of them appearing once. This rearrangement joins TRBV9 to TRBJ1-1, with 8 bases lining up with TRBD1. Sequenced here: peripheral blood, sampled in the third trimester of pregnancy. The receptor was derived from a female donor in good health, enrolled as a control in a pregnancy study. CDR3 DNA: TGTGCCAGCAGCGCAACCTTGGACAGGGCGGGTACTGAAGCTTTCTTT. It encodes CASSATLDRAGTEAFF.